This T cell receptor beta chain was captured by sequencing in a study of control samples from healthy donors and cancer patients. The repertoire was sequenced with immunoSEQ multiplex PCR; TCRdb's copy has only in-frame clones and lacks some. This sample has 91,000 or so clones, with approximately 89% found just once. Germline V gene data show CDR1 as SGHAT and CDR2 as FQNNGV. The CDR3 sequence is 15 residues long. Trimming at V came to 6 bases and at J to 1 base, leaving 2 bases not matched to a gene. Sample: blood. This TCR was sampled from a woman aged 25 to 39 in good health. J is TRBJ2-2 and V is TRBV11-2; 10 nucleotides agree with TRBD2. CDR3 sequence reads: CASRLAGMNTGELFF. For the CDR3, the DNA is TGTGCCAGCAGACTAGCGGGGATGAACACCGGGGAGCTGTTTTTT.